Sequencing of this T cell receptor (beta chain) was carried out in a study of blood T cell repertoires in COVID-19. Using immunoSEQ multiplex PCR, the repertoire was profiled, and TCRdb retains in-frame clones only, with some absent. The table has around 200,000 clones, approximately 84% seen once. From germline, CDR1 is MGHRA and CDR2 YSYEKL. This CDR3 has 14 amino acids. Germline trimming cut 5 bases from V and 5 bases from J; bases unmatched to any gene: 6. The chain recombines TRBV4-1 with TRBJ2-7, with 10 bases lining up with TRBD1. Sample: peripheral blood. The source of this sequence is a human donor in a cohort sampled during active COVID-19. CDR3 protein: CASSVPGTGDEQYF. The CDR3 DNA sequence: TGCGCCAGCAGCGTACCCGGGACAGGGGACGAGCAGTACTTC.